The 11 T cell receptor beta chains given below trace back to one sample, sequenced in a study of T cell clusters in autoimmune cytopenias. TRB was amplified from about 270 ng of peripheral blood genomic DNA per sample. TRB was amplified by touch-down multiplex PCR, primer pools A and B combined. TCRdb derives one entry per CDR3 protein from the multiplex PCR reads, leaving out DNA. The sample spans about 2,500 distinct CDR3 sequences; the ten largest clones claim roughly 63%. Sequencing input: peripheral blood. Source of these receptors: a human donor with an autoimmune cytopenia or autoimmune hepatitis (not recorded which).

The V call is TRBV30, the J call TRBJ1-6; checking the TCRdb D call of TRBD1 is not possible without DNA. Germline assignment: CDR1 GTSNPN and CDR2 SVGIG (reference sequence). The CDR3 runs 16 residues. The CDR3 sequence: CAWSVARTVGNSPLHF.

The CDR3 is CAISGDAYEQYF. The genes are TRBV10-3 and TRBJ2-7; TCRdb gives TRBD1 as the D gene, but with no DNA this cannot be confirmed. The CDR3 loop spans 12 amino acids. CDR1 is ENHRY, CDR2 SYGVKD, per germline.

The chain couples TRBV6-5 to TRBJ2-7; TCRdb returns TRBD2, unconfirmable since there is no DNA. Germline CDR1 MNHEY, CDR2 SVGAGI. The CDR3 consists of 16 residues. CDR3 in amino acids: CATDPPLVAVSYEQYF.

The V gene is TRBV6-5, the J gene TRBJ2-7; TCRdb picks TRBD1, but there is no DNA to check that call. The CDR3 runs to 15 residues. Germline V gene data show CDR1 as MNHEY and CDR2 as SVGAGI. CDR3 sequence reads: CASRPSTGYSYEQYF.

CDR3 sequence reads: CASCLAPGLQGYTF. The chain recombines TRBV6-1 with TRBJ1-2; without DNA, the TCRdb call of TRBD1 cannot be checked. The CDR3 is made up of 14 amino acids. Looked up from germline, CDR1 is MNHNS and CDR2 is SASEGT.

The chain couples TRBV13 to TRBJ2-2; lacking DNA, the TRBD2 call made by TCRdb goes unchecked. The germline V gene has CDR1 PRHDT and CDR2 FYEKMQ (reference sequence). The CDR3 is 16 residues long. The CDR3 loop is CASSLRTAGWSGELFF.

The gene calls are TRBV18 and TRBJ1-5. The length of the CDR3 is 12 residues. The V gene's germline CDR1 is KGHSH and CDR2 LQKENI. CDR3 region: CASSPGVQPQHF.

The chain has TRBV5-1 and TRBJ2-3; there is no DNA to check the TCRdb D call of TRBD1. The germline CDR1 and CDR2 sequences are SGHRS and YFSETQ. This CDR3 comprises 15 residues. The CDR3 loop reads CASSAITGRTDTQYF.

The rearrangement joins TRBV6-1 to TRBJ2-7; TCRdb's D gene call, TRBD1, goes unchecked for lack of DNA. Germline V gene sequence: CDR1 MNHNS, CDR2 SASEGT. The CDR3 totals 12 residues. The CDR3 loop is CASEMTGYEQYF.

This sequence joins TRBV27 and TRBJ2-7. This CDR3 is 15 amino acids long. CDR1 and CDR2 (germline): MNHEY, SMNVEV (reference sequence). CDR3 protein: CASRAVEAGSYEQYF.

J is TRBJ1-5 and V is TRBV18. CDR1 is KGHSH and CDR2 is LQKENI in the germline V gene. This CDR3 region has 14 residues. The CDR3 region is CASSQQDSNQPQHF.